These 9 T cell receptor beta chains share one sample of origin, sequenced in a study of T-cell memory formation after mild COVID-19. From the 5' RACE reads, TCRdb called clonotypes with MiXCR, one entry per CDR3 protein. In the table there are 400,000 to 500,000 distinct CDR3 sequences, 20% to 25% of which are singletons. Sequencing was done on a sample of PBMCs or a T cell subset sorted from them (not recorded which). The receptors were gathered from an adult woman who had mild COVID-19 (a few samples of this study predate the infection). Cell type and time point are not known.

This clonotype came up once. At one boundary the junction diverges from the germline segment, which might be a read error. The V call is TRBV24-1, the J call TRBJ2-2; TRBD2 matches at 12 bases. This CDR3 is 18 amino acids long. CDR1 KGHDR and CDR2 SFDVKD come from the germline V gene. CDR3 region: CATSDHRLAGDNTGELFF. The CDR3 DNA is TGTGCCACCAGTGATCACCGACTAGCGGGAGACAACACAGGGGAGCTGTTTTTT.

This clonotype turned up a few times. V usage is TRBV4-1 and J usage is TRBJ2-3, with 9 positions matching TRBD1. The CDR3 runs to 16 residues. The germline V gene has CDR1 MGHRA and CDR2 YSYEKL. Trimming at V came to 4 bases and at J to 1 base, leaving 6 bases not matched to a gene. CDR3 DNA sequence: TGCGCCAGCAGCCCCTTGGGACAGGGAGGCACAGATACGCAGTATTTT. It specifies CASSPLGQGGTDTQYF.

This chain joins TRBV18 and TRBJ2-7; D not certain. This CDR3 comprises 13 residues. Between the trimmed V and J ends, which lost 2 bases and 2 bases, there was a span of 7 bases. The germline V gene has CDR1 KGHSH and CDR2 LQKENI. The CDR3 DNA reads as TGTGCCAGCTCACCAGTTGGGGCCTACGAGCAGTACTTC. It specifies CASSPVGAYEQYF.

A few counts support this clonotype. This chain uses TRBV11-2 with TRBJ2-1; D is unclear. This CDR3 has 13 residues. Trimming shortened V by 2 bases and J by 8 bases, and 10 bases separated the two germline ends. Germline CDR1 is SGHAT and CDR2 is FQNNGV. The chain's CDR3 is CASSLSSLHEQFF. CDR3 DNA sequence: TGTGCCAGCAGCTTAAGTAGTCTCCATGAGCAGTTCTTC.

This clonotype appeared a few times. The chain links TRBV3-1 to TRBJ1-1, with 7 positions matching TRBD1. Germline values: CDR1 LGHDT, CDR2 YNNKEL (reference sequence). This CDR3 contains 15 residues. The V gene end was trimmed by 4 bases and the J gene end by 4 bases; junction bases not matched to a gene: 9. The CDR3 sequence: CASSRQTGSGTEAFF. The CDR3 DNA reads TGTGCCAGCAGCCGCCAGACAGGGTCGGGCACTGAAGCTTTCTTT.

This clonotype appeared a few times. The J gene is TRBJ2-5, the V gene TRBV5-1; D remains unclear. Deletions cut 0 bases from V and 5 bases from J, with 14 bases between. CDR1 and CDR2 from the germline V gene are SGHRS and YFSETQ. The CDR3 contains 15 residues. CDR3 residues: CASSLEVPGKETQYF. The CDR3 DNA reads TGCGCCAGCAGCTTGGAGGTACCCGGAAAGGAGACCCAGTACTTC.

V is TRBV30 and J is TRBJ1-1, with TRBD1 matching 8 bases. The germline V gene encodes CDR1 GTSNPN and CDR2 SVGIG (reference sequence). The CDR3 is 13 residues long. Trimming cost V 4 bases and J 2 bases; bases outside gene matches: 3. CDR3 loop: CAWTTGANTEAFF. The CDR3 DNA sequence: TGTGCCTGGACGACAGGGGCAAACACTGAAGCTTTCTTT.

This clonotype showed up just a few times. The chain has TRBV5-6 and TRBJ1-5; D is unresolved. Trimming left V 1 base short and J 6 bases short, with 14 bases between. Germline CDR1 reads SGHDT; CDR2 reads YYEEEE. This CDR3 comprises 15 residues. The CDR3 bases are TGTGCCAGCAGCTTGTACCAGTCCGGCGGTCAGCCCCAGCATTTT. Amino acid sequence: CASSLYQSGGQPQHF.

This clonotype has only a few counts. The J gene is TRBJ2-5, the V gene TRBV5-1; D unclear. The CDR3 spans 13 residues. The V and J ends lost 4 bases and 2 bases respectively, with 9 bases between them. Looked up from germline, CDR1 is SGHRS and CDR2 is YFSETQ. CDR3: CASSVQIQETQYF. CDR3 nucleotides: TGCGCCAGCAGCGTACAGATACAAGAGACCCAGTACTTC.